Included here is one T cell receptor (beta chain) sequence, with context. The antigen is not known. The sample originates from a study of T cell responses to AZD1222 COVID-19 vaccine. Study in general: Pooled in the analysis were second doses at about 4 or about 12 weeks.

V lost 0 bases and J 3 bases, leaving 9 bases between the germline ends. The CDR3 is 15 residues long. CDR1 is SGHRS, CDR2 YFSETQ, per germline. The data were produced by immunoSEQ multiplex PCR, yet TCRdb's version contains in-frame clones alone and is incomplete. The sample has just over 80,000 clones, just under 90% seen once. Study conclusions and caveats: Compared with day 0, the breadth and depth of the Spike-specific TCR repertoire rose significantly after two doses of AZD1222. Seropositive status at baseline applied to only 6 or 7 AZD1222 recipients.

The chain links TRBV5-1 to TRBJ1-4; D not certain. The sample here was peripheral blood, taken on day 0 of AZD1222 vaccination. The source of this sequence is an adult in good health. In DNA, the CDR3 is TGCGCCAGCAGCTTGGAGCAGGCGGCTAATGAAAAACTGTTTTTT. It encodes CASSLEQAANEKLFF.